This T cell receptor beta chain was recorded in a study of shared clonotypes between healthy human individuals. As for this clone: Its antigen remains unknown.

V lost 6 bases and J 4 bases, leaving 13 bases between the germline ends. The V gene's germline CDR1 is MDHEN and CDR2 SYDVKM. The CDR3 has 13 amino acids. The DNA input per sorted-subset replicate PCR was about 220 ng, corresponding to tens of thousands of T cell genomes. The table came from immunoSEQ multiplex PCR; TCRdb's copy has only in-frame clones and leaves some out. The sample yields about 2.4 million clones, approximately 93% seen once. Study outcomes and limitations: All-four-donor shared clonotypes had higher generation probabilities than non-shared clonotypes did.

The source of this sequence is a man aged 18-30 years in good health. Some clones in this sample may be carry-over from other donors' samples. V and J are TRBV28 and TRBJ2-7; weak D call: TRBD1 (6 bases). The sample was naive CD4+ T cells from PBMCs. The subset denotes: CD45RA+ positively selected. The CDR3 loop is CASSPWGRYEQYF. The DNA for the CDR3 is TGTGCCAGCAGCCCATGGGGGCGATACGAGCAGTACTTC.